The 4 T cell receptor beta chains below come from one sample, sequenced in a study of T cells after posttransplantation cyclophosphamide. The repertoire was sequenced with immunoSEQ multiplex PCR; TCRdb's copy has only in-frame clones and lacks some. This table has about 22,000 clones, roughly nine tenths appearing once. Sampled 1 year posttransplant, controls received myeloablative marrow transplants, methotrexate and a calcineurin inhibitor. The sequenced sample was PBMCs, obtained after an allogeneic stem cell transplant with a calcineurin inhibitor and methotrexate. Source of these receptors: a female patient aged 50-65 years who received an allogeneic stem cell transplant from an unrelated donor, was CMV-positive, and had chronic GVHD only. Some T cells may arise from the graft donor.

The rearrangement joins TRBV7-9 to TRBJ2-7, with 8 bases aligning to TRBD1. Germline CDR1 reads SEHNR; CDR2 reads FQNEAQ (reference sequence). This CDR3 has 14 amino acids. Trimming at V came to 1 base and at J to 6 bases, leaving 5 bases not matched to a gene. DNA of the CDR3: TGTGCCAGCAGCTTAGGGCAGGGGGCATTCGAGCAGTACTTC. The encoded protein is CASSLGQGAFEQYF.

The chain uses TRBV6-5 and TRBJ1-2; D is unclear. Between the trimmed V and J ends, which lost 6 bases and 1 base, there was a span of 15 bases. Looked up from germline, CDR1 is MNHEY and CDR2 is SVGAGI. The CDR3 has 15 amino acids. CDR3 coding DNA: TGTGCCAGCAGCAACAGACGTAGCGTTAACTATGGCTACACCTTC. This encodes CASSNRRSVNYGYTF.

The chain combines TRBV15 with TRBJ2-3, with D possibly TRBD2 on 5 matching bases. Trimming took off 0 bases at V and 0 bases at J, with 7 bases between the two ends. The V gene's germline CDR1 is LNHNV and CDR2 YYDKDF (reference sequence). The CDR3 runs to 15 residues. The chain's CDR3 is CATSRDLASTDTQYF. The DNA for the CDR3 is TGTGCCACCAGCAGAGATCTAGCAAGCACAGATACGCAGTATTTT.

This chain connects TRBV7-2 to TRBJ2-7; TRBD1 matches 7 bases. Germline loops: CDR1 SGHTA, CDR2 FQGNSA. Trimming cost V 10 bases and J 1 base; bases outside gene matches: 7. This CDR3 is built from 13 residues. The CDR3 bases are TGTGCCAACCGCAGGGACAGTTCCTACGAGCAGTACTTC. Translating it yields CANRRDSSYEQYF.